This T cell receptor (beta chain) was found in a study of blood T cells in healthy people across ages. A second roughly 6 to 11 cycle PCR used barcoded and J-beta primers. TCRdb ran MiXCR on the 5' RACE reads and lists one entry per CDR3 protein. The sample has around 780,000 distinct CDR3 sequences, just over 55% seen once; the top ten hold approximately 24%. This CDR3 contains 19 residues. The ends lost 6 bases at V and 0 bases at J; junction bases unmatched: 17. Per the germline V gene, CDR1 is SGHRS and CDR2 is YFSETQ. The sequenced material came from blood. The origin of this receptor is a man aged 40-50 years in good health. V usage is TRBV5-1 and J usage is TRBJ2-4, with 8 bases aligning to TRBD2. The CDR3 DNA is TGCGCCAGCAACGCAGGAGGGATAACTAGCGGACTAGCCAAAAACATTCAGTACTTC. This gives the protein CASNAGGITSGLAKNIQYF.